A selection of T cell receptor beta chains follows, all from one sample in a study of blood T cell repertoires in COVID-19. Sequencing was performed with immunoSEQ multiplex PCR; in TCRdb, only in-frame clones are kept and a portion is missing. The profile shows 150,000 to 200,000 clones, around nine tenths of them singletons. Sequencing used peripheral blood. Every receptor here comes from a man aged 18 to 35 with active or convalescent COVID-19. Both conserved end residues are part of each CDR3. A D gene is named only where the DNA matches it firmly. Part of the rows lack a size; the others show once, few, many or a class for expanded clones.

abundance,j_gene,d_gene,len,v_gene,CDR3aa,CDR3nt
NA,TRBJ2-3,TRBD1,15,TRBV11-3,CASSPRQGSFDTQYF,TGTGCCAGCAGCCCCCGACAGGGCAGTTTTGATACGCAGTATTTT
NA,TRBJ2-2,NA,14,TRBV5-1,CASSLVAYTGELFF,TGCGCCAGCAGCTTGGTAGCGTACACCGGGGAGCTGTTTTTT
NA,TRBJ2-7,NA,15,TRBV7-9,CASSPRRAGGYEQYF,TGTGCCAGCAGCCCCCGGAGGGCAGGGGGATACGAGCAGTACTTC
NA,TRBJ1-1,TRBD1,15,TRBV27,CASSGTGYLNTEAFF,TGTGCCAGCAGTGGGACAGGGTACCTGAACACTGAAGCTTTCTTT
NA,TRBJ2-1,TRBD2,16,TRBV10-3,CAISHRRTSSYNEQFF,TGTGCCATCAGCCACCGGAGGACTAGCTCATACAATGAGCAGTTCTTC
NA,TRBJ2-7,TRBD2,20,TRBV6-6,CASSPHGGRLIIASAYEQYF,TGTGCCAGCAGCCCCCACGGGGGGAGGCTTATAATAGCAAGCGCCTACGAGCAGTACTTC
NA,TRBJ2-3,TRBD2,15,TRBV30,CAWSSSGASTDTQYF,TGTGCCTGGAGTTCTAGCGGGGCTAGCACAGATACGCAGTATTTT
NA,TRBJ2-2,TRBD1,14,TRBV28,CASLQGARTGELFF,TGTGCCAGCTTACAGGGGGCGCGAACCGGGGAGCTGTTTTTT
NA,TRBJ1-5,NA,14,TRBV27,CASSSAGGNQPQHF,TGTGCCAGCAGTTCCGCAGGGGGCAATCAGCCCCAGCATTTT
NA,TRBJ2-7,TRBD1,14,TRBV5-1,CASSLLDRGSEQYF,TGCGCCAGCAGCCTGTTGGACAGGGGCTCCGAGCAGTACTTC
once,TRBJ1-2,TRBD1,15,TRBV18,CASSPGTATNYGYTF,TGTGCCAGCTCCCCGGGGACAGCGACTAACTATGGCTACACCTTC
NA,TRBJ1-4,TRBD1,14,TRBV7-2,CASSLTGEGEKLFF,TGTGCCAGCAGCTTGACAGGGGAGGGCGAAAAACTGTTTTTT
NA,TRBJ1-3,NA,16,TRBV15,CATSRPSWGRRDTIYF,TGTGCCACCAGCAGACCCTCCTGGGGCCGCCGGGACACCATATATTTT
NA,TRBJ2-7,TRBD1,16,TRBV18,CASSPPDRVYSYEQYF,TGTGCCAGCTCACCTCCGGACAGGGTCTACTCCTACGAGCAGTACTTC
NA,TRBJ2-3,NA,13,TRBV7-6,CASSLSSENTQYF,TGTGCCAGCAGCTTATCCTCCGAGAATACGCAGTATTTT
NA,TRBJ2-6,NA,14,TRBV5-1,CASSLFGGANVLTF,TGCGCCAGCAGCTTGTTCGGGGGGGCCAACGTCCTGACTTTC
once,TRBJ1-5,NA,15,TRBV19,CASSLDRDSNQPQHF,TGTGCCAGTAGCCTAGACAGAGATAGCAATCAGCCCCAGCATTTT
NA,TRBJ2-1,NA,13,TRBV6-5,CATGDRSYNEQFF,TGTGCCACCGGAGACAGGTCTTACAATGAGCAGTTCTTC
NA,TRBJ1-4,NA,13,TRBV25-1,CASTGDLDEKLFF,TGTGCCAGCACAGGGGATTTAGATGAAAAACTGTTTTTT
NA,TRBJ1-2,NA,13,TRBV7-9,CASSLVGTDGYTF,TGTGCCAGCAGCTTAGTTGGGACTGATGGCTACACCTTC
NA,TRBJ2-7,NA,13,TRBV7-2,CASSLGWSYEQYF,TGTGCCAGCAGCCTCGGGTGGTCCTACGAGCAGTACTTC
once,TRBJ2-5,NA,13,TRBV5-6,CASSPRRAGTQYF,TGTGCCAGCAGCCCGCGGAGGGCGGGGACCCAGTACTTC
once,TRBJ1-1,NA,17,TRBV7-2,CASSLGSGGARGTEAFF,TGTGCCAGCAGCTTAGGATCGGGGGGCGCCCGGGGCACTGAAGCTTTCTTT
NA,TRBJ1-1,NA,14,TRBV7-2,CASSLERAGTEAFF,TGTGCCAGCAGCTTAGAACGGGCGGGGACTGAAGCTTTCTTT
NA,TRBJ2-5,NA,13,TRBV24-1,CATSDHLVETQYF,TGTGCCACCAGTGACCATTTAGTGGAGACCCAGTACTTC
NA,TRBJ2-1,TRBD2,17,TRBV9,CASSGRLAVTSYNEQFF,TGTGCCAGCAGCGGACGCCTAGCGGTAACCTCCTACAATGAGCAGTTCTTC
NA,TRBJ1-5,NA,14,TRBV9,CASSPNSGNQPQHF,TGTGCCAGCAGCCCGAACTCGGGCAATCAGCCCCAGCATTTT
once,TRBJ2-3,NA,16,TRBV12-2,CASRVSGGVATDTQYF,TGTGCAAGTCGCGTTAGCGGGGGCGTAGCCACAGATACGCAGTATTTT
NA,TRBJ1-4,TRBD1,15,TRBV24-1,CATSDPGTGGEKLFF,TGTGCCACCAGTGATCCCGGGACAGGGGGCGAAAAACTGTTTTTT
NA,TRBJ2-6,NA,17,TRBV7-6,CASSSRGVTSGANVLTF,TGTGCCAGCAGCTCACGGGGAGTCACCTCTGGGGCCAACGTCCTGACTTTC
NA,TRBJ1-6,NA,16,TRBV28,CASSLDSASYNSPLHF,TGTGCCAGCAGCCTGGACAGCGCCTCCTATAATTCACCCCTCCACTTT
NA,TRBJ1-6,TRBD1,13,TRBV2,CASSEDRGSPLHF,TGTGCCAGCAGTGAAGACAGGGGATCACCCCTCCACTTT
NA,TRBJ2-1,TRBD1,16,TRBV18,CASSSDRATSYNEQFF,TGTGCCAGCTCATCGGACAGGGCCACCTCCTACAATGAGCAGTTCTTC
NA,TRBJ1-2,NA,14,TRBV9,CASSPRASNYGYTF,TGTGCCAGCAGCCCCCGCGCGTCTAACTATGGCTACACCTTC
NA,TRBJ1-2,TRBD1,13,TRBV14,CASSQARGYGYTF,TGTGCCAGCAGCCAAGCCAGGGGGTATGGCTACACCTTC
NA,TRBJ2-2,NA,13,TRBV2,CASSNHYFGELFF,TGTGCCAGCAGTAACCACTATTTCGGGGAGCTGTTTTTT
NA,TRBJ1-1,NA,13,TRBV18,CASLQGFDTEAFF,TGTGCCAGCCTCCAGGGTTTCGACACTGAAGCTTTCTTT
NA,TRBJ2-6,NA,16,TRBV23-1,CASSQPNGEGANVLTF,TGCGCCAGCAGTCAACCAAACGGTGAGGGGGCCAACGTCCTGACTTTC
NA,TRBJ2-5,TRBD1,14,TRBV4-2,CASSRGTGDETQYF,TGTGCCAGCAGCCGGGGGACAGGGGACGAGACCCAGTACTTC